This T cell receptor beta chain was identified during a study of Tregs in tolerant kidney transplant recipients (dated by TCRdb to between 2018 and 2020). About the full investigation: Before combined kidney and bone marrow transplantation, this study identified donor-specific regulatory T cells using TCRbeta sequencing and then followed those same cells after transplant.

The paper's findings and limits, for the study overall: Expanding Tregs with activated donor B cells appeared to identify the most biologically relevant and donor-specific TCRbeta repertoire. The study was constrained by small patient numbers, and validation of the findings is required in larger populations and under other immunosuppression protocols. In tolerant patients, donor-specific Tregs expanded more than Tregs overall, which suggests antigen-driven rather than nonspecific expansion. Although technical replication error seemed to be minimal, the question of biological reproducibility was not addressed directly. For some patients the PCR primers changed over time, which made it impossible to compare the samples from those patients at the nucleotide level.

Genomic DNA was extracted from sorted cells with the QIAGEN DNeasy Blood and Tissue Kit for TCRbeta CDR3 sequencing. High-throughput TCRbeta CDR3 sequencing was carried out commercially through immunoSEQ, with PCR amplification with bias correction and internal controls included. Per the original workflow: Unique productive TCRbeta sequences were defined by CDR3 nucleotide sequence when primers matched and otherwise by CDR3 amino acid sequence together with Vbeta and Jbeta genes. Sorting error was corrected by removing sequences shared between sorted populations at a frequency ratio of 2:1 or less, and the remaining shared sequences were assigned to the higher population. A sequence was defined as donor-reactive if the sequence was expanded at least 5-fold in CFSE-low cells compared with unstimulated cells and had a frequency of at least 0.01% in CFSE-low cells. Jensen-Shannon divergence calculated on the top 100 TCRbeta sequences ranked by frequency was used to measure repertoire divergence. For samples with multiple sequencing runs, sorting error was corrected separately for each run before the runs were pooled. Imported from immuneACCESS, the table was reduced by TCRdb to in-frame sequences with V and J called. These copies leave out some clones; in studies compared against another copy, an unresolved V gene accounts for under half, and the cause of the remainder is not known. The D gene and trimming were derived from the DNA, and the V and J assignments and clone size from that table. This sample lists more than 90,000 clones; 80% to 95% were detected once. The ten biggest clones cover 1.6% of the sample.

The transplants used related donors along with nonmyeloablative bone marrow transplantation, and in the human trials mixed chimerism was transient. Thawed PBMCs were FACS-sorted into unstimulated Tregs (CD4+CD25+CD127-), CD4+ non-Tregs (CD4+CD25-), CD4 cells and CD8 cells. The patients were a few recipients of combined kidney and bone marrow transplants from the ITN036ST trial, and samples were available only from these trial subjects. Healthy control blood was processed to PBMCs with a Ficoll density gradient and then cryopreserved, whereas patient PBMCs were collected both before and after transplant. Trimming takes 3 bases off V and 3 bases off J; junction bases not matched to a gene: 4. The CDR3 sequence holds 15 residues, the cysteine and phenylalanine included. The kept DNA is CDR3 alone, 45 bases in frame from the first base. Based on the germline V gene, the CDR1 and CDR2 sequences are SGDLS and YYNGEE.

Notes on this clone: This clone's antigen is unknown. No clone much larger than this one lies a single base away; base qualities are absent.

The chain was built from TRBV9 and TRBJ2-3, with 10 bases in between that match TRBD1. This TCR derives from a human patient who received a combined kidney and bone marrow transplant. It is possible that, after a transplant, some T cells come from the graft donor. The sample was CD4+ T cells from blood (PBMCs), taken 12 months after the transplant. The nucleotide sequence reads TGTGCCAGCAGCGCGAGACAGGGGGCAACAGATACGCAGTATTTT. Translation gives CASSARQGATDTQYF.